A selection of T cell receptor beta chains follows, all from one sample in a study of blood T cell repertoires in COVID-19. Clones were read by immunoSEQ multiplex PCR, and TCRdb kept only the in-frame ones, dropping some. This table has a few hundred thousand clones, roughly 90% appearing once. The sequencing sample was made of peripheral blood. The receptors originated from a woman aged 25 to 39 with COVID-19, enrolled during active disease. Both conserved end residues are part of each CDR3. The D gene is left open where the match is weak.

J	V	D	CDR3	DNA
TRBJ1-1	TRBV5-1	TRBD1	CASSFAGGTNTEAFF	TGCGCCAGCAGCTTTGCAGGGGGCACGAACACTGAAGCTTTCTTT
TRBJ2-1	TRBV5-8	.	CASIDRSSYNEQFF	TGTGCCAGCATCGACCGGAGCTCCTACAATGAGCAGTTCTTC
TRBJ1-2	TRBV5-4	TRBD1	CASSSDTGAYYGYTF	TGTGCCAGCAGCTCGGACACAGGGGCATACTATGGCTACACCTTC
TRBJ1-5	TRBV10-3	TRBD1	CAISEETGVNQPQHF	TGTGCCATCAGTGAAGAGACAGGGGTAAATCAGCCCCAGCATTTT
TRBJ2-2	TRBV7-3	.	CASSPQVVAANTGELFF	TGTGCCAGCAGCCCCCAGGTTGTGGCCGCGAACACCGGGGAGCTGTTTTTT
TRBJ2-1	TRBV4-1	TRBD2	CASSQDGLAGYEIQFF	TGCGCCAGCAGCCAAGATGGGCTAGCGGGATATGAGATACAGTTCTTC
TRBJ2-2	TRBV24-1	TRBD1	CATSDQQGARINTGELFF	TGTGCCACCAGTGATCAGCAGGGGGCGCGGATTAACACCGGGGAGCTGTTTTTT
TRBJ2-3	TRBV9	.	CASTFSTSTDTQYF	TGTGCCAGCACATTTAGTACCTCCACAGATACGCAGTATTTT
TRBJ2-3	TRBV7-2	TRBD2	CASSLALTSGRLDTQYF	TGTGCCAGCAGCTTAGCCCTGACTAGCGGGAGATTGGATACGCAGTATTTT
TRBJ1-3	TRBV5-5	.	CASSTFPGSGNTIYF	TGTGCCAGCAGCACCTTTCCGGGGTCTGGAAACACCATATATTTT
TRBJ2-5	TRBV7-3	.	CASSREGRKKEETQYF	TGTGCCAGCAGCCGGGAAGGACGGAAAAAGGAAGAGACCCAGTACTTC
TRBJ1-6	TRBV3-1/TRBV3-2	.	CASSPPPDYNSPLHF	TGTGCCAGCAGCCCCCCGCCAGACTATAATTCACCCCTCCACTTT
TRBJ2-7	TRBV6-7	.	CATRGGDEQYF	TGTGCCACCCGGGGTGGGGACGAGCAGTACTTC